This T cell receptor (beta chain) was recorded in a study of T cell responses to AZD1222 COVID-19 vaccine. On the study more broadly: Analysis merged second doses at about 4 or about 12 weeks.

Points from the study as a whole: Nearly half of spike-specific TCRs reportedly target variant regions that are unmutated in the B.1.351 and B.1.1.7 variants. No day 14 peak samples; only post-peak repertoires were characterized. Baseline seropositives among AZD1222 recipients totaled only five or six.

Points on this clone: Its antigen is currently unknown.

V was trimmed by 5 bases and J by 10 bases, leaving 9 bases between them. Looked up from germline, CDR1 is GTSNPN and CDR2 is SVGIG (reference sequence). The CDR3 extends over 11 amino acids. Data came from immunoSEQ multiplex PCR; TCRdb stores just in-frame clones and leaves some out. This table holds some 100,000 clones, roughly 91% found once. The sequencing here drew on peripheral blood, taken on day 0 of AZD1222 vaccination. This chain uses TRBV30 with TRBJ1-6, with D possibly TRBD1 on 5 matching bases. The source of this sequence is an adult in good health. CDR3 sequence (DNA): TGTGCCTGGGGGGCCACGTCACCCCTCCACTTT. It codes for CAWGATSPLHF.